The rows below give T cell receptor beta chains drawn from one sample of a study of T cells in Graves' hyperthyroidism and ophthalmopathy. From the multiplex PCR reads, TCRdb called clonotypes with MiXCR, one entry per CDR3 protein. In the table there are approximately 430,000 distinct CDR3 sequences, roughly 14% of which are singletons. What was sequenced was blood. Receptors were obtained from a man in his late teens or twenties with Graves' ophthalmopathy. The CDR3 runs from the conserved cysteine through the conserved F or W. D genes are given only for firm matches. Clone size is not always given. Where it is, it says once, few, many or a class for expanded clones.

v_gene	len	j_gene	d_gene	abundance	CDR3aa	CDR3nt
TRBV7-8	14	TRBJ2-1	-	many	CASSLAGTSNEQFF	TGTGCCAGCAGCTTAGCGGGTACCTCCAATGAGCAGTTCTTC
TRBV3-1	14	TRBJ2-2	TRBD1	-	CASSQAGGPGELFF	TGTGCCAGCAGCCAAGCAGGGGGCCCCGGGGAGCTGTTTTTT
TRBV3-1	16	TRBJ1-2	-	few	CASSQGSAPRRFGYTF	TGTGCCAGCAGCCAAGGTTCGGCACCTCGGAGATTCGGCTACACCTTC
TRBV28	11	TRBJ2-7	TRBD1	many	CASRQGNEQYF	TGTGCCAGCAGACAGGGGAACGAGCAGTACTTC
TRBV27	14	TRBJ1-2	-	many	CASSFAQGSYGYTF	TGTGCCAGCAGTTTTGCACAGGGAAGCTATGGCTACACCTTC
TRBV12-3/TRBV12-4	14	TRBJ2-5	-	many	CASGPGAGLETQYF	TGTGCCAGCGGCCCGGGAGCGGGTCTGGAGACCCAGTACTTC
TRBV24-1	18	TRBJ2-1	TRBD2	few	CATSDAGTSGRVTNEQFF	TGTGCCACCAGTGACGCCGGGACTAGCGGGAGGGTCACGAATGAGCAGTTCTTC
TRBV10-1	13	TRBJ2-2	-	-	CASSDGEVGELFF	TGCGCCAGCAGTGATGGGGAGGTCGGGGAGCTGTTTTTT
TRBV18	16	TRBJ1-3	-	few	CASSLATLHAGNTIYF	TGTGCCAGCTCACTCGCAACCTTACACGCTGGAAACACCATATATTTT
TRBV30	12	TRBJ2-2	TRBD2	few	CAWWGGSGELFF	TGTGCCTGGTGGGGGGGTTCCGGGGAGCTGTTTTTT
TRBV27	15	TRBJ2-1	TRBD2	many	CASSLLAGLPNEQFF	TGTGCCAGCAGTTTACTAGCGGGATTACCCAATGAGCAGTTCTTC
TRBV4-2	14	TRBJ2-7	-	few	CASSHPQGPGEQYF	TGTGCCAGCAGCCATCCCCAGGGTCCGGGCGAGCAGTACTTC
TRBV10-1	17	TRBJ1-5	-	-	CAGLGEGDDFPPQPQHF	TGCGCCGGGTTGGGGGAGGGGGACGATTTTCCTCCCCAGCCCCAGCATTTT
TRBV4-1	15	TRBJ1-5	-	-	CASSQGAGENQPQHF	TGCGCCAGCAGCCAAGGAGCAGGAGAAAATCAGCCCCAGCATTTT
TRBV19	14	TRBJ1-5	-	-	CASSPRERGQPQHF	TGTGCCAGTAGTCCCCGGGAGAGGGGCCAGCCCCAGCATTTT
TRBV4-2	16	TRBJ2-2	-	-	CASSQVQGVDTGELFF	TGTGCCAGCAGCCAAGTCCAGGGAGTCGACACCGGGGAGCTGTTTTTT
TRBV24-1	18	TRBJ2-2	TRBD1	-	CATSDLGGQAQNTGELFF	TGTGCCACCAGTGATTTGGGCGGACAGGCCCAGAACACCGGGGAGCTGTTTTTT
TRBV19	14	TRBJ2-7	-	-	CASSIQVPSYEQYF	TGTGCCAGTAGTATACAGGTTCCCTCCTACGAGCAGTACTTC
TRBV6-1	15	TRBJ2-3	TRBD2	-	CASRPGTTLTDTQYF	TGTGCCAGCAGGCCAGGGACTACCCTCACAGATACGCAGTATTTT
TRBV28	12	TRBJ1-5	-	few	CAIGGWNQPQHF	TGTGCCATCGGAGGGTGGAACCAGCCCCAGCATTTT
TRBV6-1	13	TRBJ1-1	-	many	CASSEVPYTEAFF	TGTGCCAGCAGTGAGGTCCCCTACACTGAAGCTTTCTTT
TRBV11-3	14	TRBJ2-3	-	few	CASSQTNGGDTQYF	TGTGCCAGCAGCCAGACTAACGGGGGAGATACGCAGTATTTT
TRBV5-1	14	TRBJ1-1	-	many	CASSLGALGTEAFF	TGCGCCAGCAGCTTGGGGGCACTAGGCACTGAAGCTTTCTTT
TRBV7-8	15	TRBJ2-7	TRBD2	few	CASSRGGAGPYEQYF	TGTGCCAGCAGCCGGGGGGGGGCAGGCCCCTACGAGCAGTACTTC
TRBV3-1	14	TRBJ2-4	-	many	CASSLGLAKNIQYF	TGTGCCAGCAGCCTGGGACTAGCCAAAAACATTCAGTACTTC
TRBV28	13	TRBJ2-2	-	few	CASHLRGAGELFF	TGTGCCAGCCACCTAAGGGGCGCCGGGGAGCTGTTTTTT
TRBV27	16	TRBJ2-5	TRBD1	many	CASSRIRQGAGETQYF	TGTGCCAGCAGCCGGATTCGACAGGGGGCGGGAGAGACCCAGTACTTC
TRBV5-1	15	TRBJ2-7	TRBD1	-	CASSLGQGAGDEQYF	TGCGCCAGCAGCCTGGGACAGGGGGCAGGGGACGAGCAGTACTTC
TRBV11-3	14	TRBJ1-1	-	many	CASSYSGVATEAFF	TGTGCCAGCAGCTACTCAGGGGTGGCCACTGAAGCTTTCTTT
TRBV3-1	15	TRBJ2-5	-	-	CASSQEAGFGGTQYF	TGTGCCAGCAGCCAAGAGGCAGGCTTTGGGGGGACCCAGTACTTC
TRBV6-6	17	TRBJ1-1	-	many	CASSYSNGLGGGTEAFF	TGTGCCAGCAGTTACTCGAATGGTCTCGGGGGAGGGACTGAAGCTTTCTTT
TRBV4-1	14	TRBJ2-1	TRBD1	many	CASRSPGQGNEQFF	TGCGCCAGTCGAAGCCCGGGACAGGGGAATGAGCAGTTCTTC
TRBV7-9	12	TRBJ1-1	-	many	CASSLEGTGAFF	TGTGCCAGCAGCCTAGAGGGCACGGGGGCTTTCTTT
TRBV6-1	14	TRBJ2-5	TRBD1	many	CASSEGTGEETQYF	TGTGCCAGCAGTGAGGGGACAGGGGAAGAGACCCAGTACTTC
TRBV12-3/TRBV12-4	17	TRBJ2-5	TRBD2	many	CASSPGGWGGGAETQYF	TGTGCCAGCAGCCCGGGGGGTTGGGGGGGAGGGGCGGAGACCCAGTACTTC
TRBV3-1	13	TRBJ1-6	-	many	CASSQYEDSPLHF	TGTGCCAGCAGCCAATACGAAGATTCACCCCTCCACTTT
TRBV4-2	18	TRBJ1-6	-	-	CASSSMIQGEWYNSPLHF	TGTGCCAGCAGCTCGATGATACAGGGTGAGTGGTATAATTCACCCCTCCACTTT
TRBV30	16	TRBJ2-2	TRBD2	many	CAWKQRGLVNTGELFF	TGTGCCTGGAAACAGCGGGGACTAGTAAACACCGGGGAGCTGTTTTTT
TRBV2	14	TRBJ2-7	-	many	CASSEVKFLGEQYF	TGTGCCAGCAGTGAGGTCAAATTTTTGGGGGAGCAGTACTTC
TRBV30	13	TRBJ1-2	-	few	CAWSVQAGVGYTF	TGTGCCTGGAGTGTACAGGCAGGGGTCGGCTACACCTTC
TRBV11-2	16	TRBJ1-1	-	many	CASSRHSNLMNTEAFF	TGTGCCAGCAGCCGTCACAGTAACCTCATGAACACTGAAGCTTTCTTT
TRBV3-1	15	TRBJ1-2	-	many	CASSPSPDSFYGYTF	TGTGCCAGCAGCCCTAGCCCCGACAGTTTCTATGGCTACACCTTC
TRBV6-6	15	TRBJ1-1	TRBD1	many	CASSYARDRGTEAFF	TGTGCCAGCAGTTACGCGAGGGACAGGGGCACTGAAGCTTTCTTT
TRBV24-1	14	TRBJ1-5	-	few	CATGTANSNQPQHF	TGTGCCACCGGGACGGCGAATAGCAATCAGCCCCAGCATTTT
TRBV7-8	17	TRBJ2-5	-	-	CASSLTPTEGGVGTQYF	TGTGCCAGCAGCTTAACCCCAACAGAGGGGGGGGTTGGGACCCAGTACTTC
TRBV6-1	16	TRBJ2-7	-	many	CASSEDWTELNYEQYF	TGTGCCAGCAGTGAAGATTGGACGGAACTCAACTACGAGCAGTACTTC
TRBV27	16	TRBJ1-6	-	many	CASSPGVRSYNSPLHF	TGTGCCAGCAGTCCAGGGGTCCGGTCCTATAATTCACCCCTCCACTTT
TRBV4-1	15	TRBJ1-4	-	few	CASSHPVRAVEKLFF	TGCGCCAGCAGCCACCCTGTTAGGGCAGTTGAAAAACTGTTTTTT
TRBV4-1	15	TRBJ2-5	-	many	CASSQVLLKVETQYF	TGCGCCAGCAGCCAAGTGCTCCTCAAAGTAGAGACCCAGTACTTC
TRBV24-1	13	TRBJ1-1	TRBD1	-	CASAGQADTEAFF	TGTGCCAGTGCCGGACAGGCGGACACTGAAGCTTTCTTT
TRBV28	17	TRBJ1-5	TRBD1	few	CASSSPTGGPGNQPQHF	TGTGCCAGCAGTTCCCCAACAGGGGGCCCGGGCAATCAGCCCCAGCATTTT
TRBV5-8	15	TRBJ1-1	TRBD1	-	CASRYPGQGNTEAFF	TGTGCCAGCAGATATCCGGGACAGGGGAACACTGAAGCTTTCTTT
TRBV6-1	13	TRBJ1-2	-	many	CASIAGANYGYTF	TGTGCCAGCATCGCAGGGGCTAACTATGGCTACACCTTC